What follows are 28 T cell receptor beta chains derived from one specimen sequenced in a study of cytomegalovirus exposure and HLA in healthy donors. The PCR contained 60 Vbeta and 13 Jbeta primers. Some clones are missing from TCRdb's copy, which holds only in-frame ones; the method was immunoSEQ multiplex PCR. Among approximately 120,000 clones listed, over 75% were seen once. Material: PBMCs. Source of these receptors: a man aged 40-55 years in good health and CMV-seropositive.

This chain joins TRBV5-4 and TRBJ2-1, with 11 bases lining up with TRBD2. The V gene end was trimmed by 5 bases and the J gene end by 9 bases; junction bases not matched to a gene: 10. Germline V CDR1 and CDR2: SGHNT, YYREEE (reference sequence). There are 15 residues in the CDR3. CDR3 sequence (DNA): TGTGCCAGCAGGGTAGCGGGGGGGTTGTTTGGTGAGCAGTTCTTC. Residues: CASRVAGGLFGEQFF.

The chain is built from TRBV29-1 and TRBJ2-5, with 9 bases that match TRBD2. V gave up 2 bases and J gave up 3 bases; unmatched junction bases: 7. Germline V CDR1 and CDR2: SQVTM, ANQGSEA. The CDR3 consists of 15 residues. The CDR3 bases are TGCAGCGTTGAAAAGCCCTTAGCGGGGGAAGAGACCCAGTACTTC. The encoded protein is CSVEKPLAGEETQYF.

The chain has TRBV7-2 and TRBJ2-7; a possible D gene is TRBD2 (6 bases). CDR1 is SGHTA and CDR2 is FQGNSA in the germline V gene. The V and J ends lost 8 bases and 1 base respectively, with 9 bases between them. The CDR3 loop spans 12 amino acids. DNA of the CDR3: TGTGCCAGCGCGGGGAGTTCCTACGAGCAGTACTTC. Translation: CASAGSSYEQYF.

This clone was counted only a few times. This specimen includes other DNA sequences encoding the same CDR3. The chain has TRBV18 and TRBJ1-5, with a tentative D call TRBD1 (6 bases). The CDR3 spans 14 residues. Deletions cut 3 bases from V and 4 bases from J, with 10 bases between. Germline-derived CDR1 and CDR2 are KGHSH and LQKENI. The CDR3 DNA reads as TGTGCCAGCTCACCGGGCCAGGGGAATCAGCCCCAGCATTTT. Translated, it gives CASSPGQGNQPQHF.

The rearrangement uses TRBV5-1 and TRBJ1-5; TRBD1 is a possible D gene (6 bases). Deletions cut 0 bases from V and 1 base from J, with 8 bases between. Germline V lookup: CDR1 SGHRS, CDR2 YFSETQ. This CDR3 contains 15 residues. The chain's CDR3 is CASSLAGQSNQPQHF. Written as DNA, the CDR3 is TGCGCCAGCAGCTTGGCTGGACAGAGCAATCAGCCCCAGCATTTT.

Concerning this clone itself: The junction shows a germline mismatch at one end, possibly a read error. The CDR3 DNA sequence: TGTGCCAGCTCAGCACCCGGGACAGGGGTGCGGAACACTGAAGCTTTCTTT. This translates into CASSAPGTGVRNTEAFF. V and J are TRBV18 and TRBJ1-1; 10 nucleotides line up with TRBD1. CDR3 length: 17 amino acids. The V gene's germline CDR1 is KGHSH and CDR2 LQKENI.

This clone was counted once. V usage is TRBV7-2 and J usage is TRBJ1-1; a weak D match, TRBD1 (5 bases). The CDR3 consists of 15 residues. V was clipped by 1 base and J by 5 bases, with 14 bases between them. In germline, CDR1 is SGHTA, CDR2 FQGNSA. CDR3 sequence (DNA): TGTGCCAGCAGCTTAGTCCCGGCTTCAGGGACTGAAGCTTTCTTT. Protein: CASSLVPASGTEAFF.

V usage is TRBV18 and J usage is TRBJ2-2, with a tentative D call TRBD1 (5 bases). The CDR3 loop spans 15 amino acids. Germline V gene data show CDR1 as KGHSH and CDR2 as LQKENI. Between the trimmed V and J ends, which lost 4 bases and 3 bases, there was a span of 12 bases. The CDR3 spells CASSLTDTYTGELFF. The CDR3 bases are TGTGCCAGCTCACTGACGGACACTTACACCGGGGAGCTGTTTTTT. Full variable domain (outside the CDR3, taken from reference TRBV18 and TRBJ2-2): NAGVMQNPRHLVRRRGQEARLRCSPMKGHSHVYWYRQLPEEGLKFMVYLQKENIIDESGMPKERFSAEFPKEGPSILRIQQVVRGDSAAYFCASSLTDTYTGELFFGEGSRLTVL.

The rearrangement uses TRBV6-5 and TRBJ2-3; TRBD1 is a possible D gene (5 bases). The germline gives CDR1 MNHEY, CDR2 SVGAGI. The CDR3 is 13 amino acids. Trimming took 4 bases from V and 7 from J, leaving 12 bases between them. CDR3 sequence (DNA): TGTGCCAGCAGTTCATCCGACAGTTATACGCAGTATTTT. Residues: CASSSSDSYTQYF.

This rearrangement joins TRBV30 to TRBJ2-4, with no clear D. The CDR3 contains 13 residues. With 3 bases removed from V and 7 bases from J, the gap between germline ends came to 13 bases. Germline lookup yields CDR1 GTSNPN and CDR2 SVGIG (reference sequence). The CDR3 DNA reads TGTGCCTGGAGCCCGCAGGAAGAGAACATTCAGTACTTC. Its translation: CAWSPQEENIQYF.

The rearrangement links TRBV5-6 to TRBJ1-5; D possibly corresponds to TRBD1 (6 bases). Germline CDR1 and CDR2: SGHDT and YYEEEE. The CDR3 extends over 16 amino acids. Trimming cost V 0 bases and J 2 bases, with 12 bases left between them. The CDR3 reads CASSLGGQPRNQPQHF. CDR3 nucleotide sequence: TGTGCCAGCAGCTTGGGCGGACAGCCGCGCAATCAGCCCCAGCATTTT.

V usage is TRBV18 and J usage is TRBJ2-1, with 11 positions matching TRBD1. The CDR3 loop spans 15 amino acids. The germline gives CDR1 KGHSH, CDR2 LQKENI. J lost 8 bases, V lost 3 bases, and 6 bases had no gene match. In nucleotides, the CDR3 is TGTGCCAGCTCACCGCCGGACAGGGGGCGAGATGAGCAGTTCTTC. The encoded protein is CASSPPDRGRDEQFF.

The chain links TRBV7-6 to TRBJ2-2; no clear D. The CDR3 length is 12 residues. V was cut by 4 bases and J by 9 bases, with 9 bases left in between. CDR1 is SGHVS, CDR2 FNYEAQ, per germline. The CDR3 region is CASSSYNRELFF. Here the CDR3 DNA reads TGTGCCAGCAGCTCCTATAATCGGGAGCTGTTTTTT.

This chain uses TRBV2 with TRBJ2-2; TRBD2 agrees at 9 bases. The junction had 4 bases not matched to a gene; V was cut back by 3 bases and J by 5 bases. Looked up from germline, CDR1 is SNHLY and CDR2 is FYNNEI. CDR3 length equals 15 residues. The CDR3 loop reads CASSEAGGRTGELFF. CDR3 sequence (DNA): TGTGCCAGCAGTGAGGCGGGGGGGCGAACCGGGGAGCTGTTTTTT.

CDR3 loop: CASSADEGADTQYF. Written as DNA, the CDR3 is TGTGCCAGCAGCGCAGATGAGGGGGCAGATACGCAGTATTTT. This sequence joins TRBV9 and TRBJ2-3; D possibly corresponds to TRBD1 (6 bases). The V and J ends lost 3 bases and 4 bases respectively, with 12 bases between them. Germline V gene data show CDR1 as SGDLS and CDR2 as YYNGEE. The CDR3 runs to 14 residues. The complete variable domain, with remaining parts taken from reference TRBV9 and TRBJ2-3, reads DSGVTQTPKHLITATGQRVTLRCSPRSGDLSVYWYQQSLDQGLQFLIQYYNGEERAKGNILERFSAQQFPDLHSELNLSSLELGDSALYFCASSADEGADTQYFGPGTRLTVL.

This clone was observed once. The J gene is TRBJ1-4, the V gene TRBV6-5; no definite D call. The CDR3 runs 14 residues. V lost 1 base, J lost 5 bases, and 8 bases lay in between. Per germline, CDR1 MNHEY and CDR2 SVGAGI. CDR3: CASSYFGQNEKLFF. The DNA for the CDR3 is TGTGCCAGCAGTTACTTTGGGCAGAATGAAAAACTGTTTTTT.

This clone is labeled as medium-sized (0.01 to 0.1%). The V and J genes are TRBV28 and TRBJ1-5; D possibly corresponds to TRBD1 (6 bases). Trimming stripped 4 bases from V and 3 bases from J, with 16 bases between. Germline V CDR1 and CDR2: MDHEN, SYDVKM. CDR3 length: 16 amino acids. In DNA, the CDR3 is TGTGCCAGCAGTTGGGGACAACGGTTTGTCAATCAGCCCCAGCATTTT. As protein: CASSWGQRFVNQPQHF.

V and J are TRBV10-3 and TRBJ2-5; 11 nucleotides line up with TRBD1. The CDR3 spans 16 residues. V gave up 6 bases and J gave up 1 base; unmatched junction bases: 7. The germline gives CDR1 ENHRY, CDR2 SYGVKD. The CDR3 is CAIRPGQGGSQETQYF. CDR3 DNA sequence: TGTGCCATCAGACCGGGACAGGGGGGATCCCAAGAGACCCAGTACTTC.

This clone was found a few times. The genes are TRBV4-3 and TRBJ1-5; 10 bases align to TRBD1. Looked up from germline, CDR1 is LGHNA and CDR2 is YSLEER. V dropped 4 bases and J dropped 5; count of bases not matched to a gene: 8. The CDR3 covers 16 residues. In nucleotides, the CDR3 is TGCGCCAGCAGCCCCCGGGACAGGGGTCGCGATCAGCCCCAGCATTTT. This gives the protein CASSPRDRGRDQPQHF.

The chain uses TRBV5-8 and TRBJ2-5, with 7 bases that match TRBD1. The V gene's germline CDR1 is SGHTS and CDR2 YDEGEE. This CDR3 has 14 residues. Trimming removed 5 bases from V and 5 bases from J; junction bases left unmatched: 9. DNA of the CDR3: TGTGCCAGCAGAGGTCAGGGGGTTTGGGAGACCCAGTACTTC. It yields the protein CASRGQGVWETQYF.

V and J are TRBV6-6 and TRBJ1-6, with TRBD1 matching over 7 bases. This CDR3 has 13 residues. J was trimmed by 5 bases and V by 6 bases; bases with no gene match: 1. Germline V gene sequence: CDR1 MNHNY, CDR2 SVGAGI (reference sequence). CDR3 DNA sequence: TGTGCCAGCAGCGGGACAGATAATTCACCCCTCCACTTT. As protein: CASSGTDNSPLHF.

V usage is TRBV7-8 and J usage is TRBJ1-5; D gene uncertain. The ends were cut back, 1 base at V and 11 bases at J, with 12 bases in the middle. Germline values: CDR1 SGHVS, CDR2 FQNEAQ. The CDR3 loop spans 13 amino acids. CDR3 sequence: CASSLEAGAAQHF. The CDR3 DNA is TGTGCCAGCAGCTTAGAGGCCGGAGCTGCCCAGCATTTT.

This clone was detected only once. The rearrangement uses TRBV28 and TRBJ2-7; TRBD2 matches 10 bases. Germline assignment: CDR1 MDHEN and CDR2 SYDVKM. J gave up 4 bases and V 6 bases, and 6 bases lay outside the gene matches. This CDR3 has 14 residues. Here the CDR3 DNA reads TGTGCCAGCAGAGGGGGACTAGCGTCGTACGAGCAGTACTTC. This codes for CASRGGLASYEQYF.

V gene TRBV6-1 combines with J gene TRBJ2-7; 7 bases map to TRBD1. Germline loops: CDR1 MNHNS, CDR2 SASEGT. The CDR3 is made up of 13 amino acids. Trimming took 3 bases from V and 7 from J; bases not matched to a gene: 6. This chain's CDR3 is CASSEVTGMEQYF. The CDR3 DNA is TGTGCCAGCAGTGAGGTGACAGGGATGGAGCAGTACTTC.

The chain links TRBV4-1 to TRBJ2-7, with TRBD2 matching 13 bases. Germline values: CDR1 MGHRA, CDR2 YSYEKL. V lost 3 bases and J lost 2; bases outside the gene matches: 1. This CDR3 spans 15 amino acids. The CDR3 is CASSQGLAGTYEQYF. In nucleotides, the CDR3 is TGCGCCAGCAGCCAGGGACTAGCGGGGACCTACGAGCAGTACTTC.

This rearrangement joins TRBV4-1 to TRBJ2-5; TRBD2 might be the D (5 bases). V dropped 1 base and J dropped 1 base, with 13 bases sitting between them. Per the germline V gene, CDR1 is MGHRA and CDR2 is YSYEKL. The CDR3 contains 16 residues. CDR3: CASSQVVRAGQETQYF. In nucleotides, the CDR3 is TGCGCCAGCAGCCAAGTGGTGAGGGCTGGCCAAGAGACCCAGTACTTC.

The chain has TRBV6-1 and TRBJ2-5, with TRBD2 identical over 10 bases. The CDR3 sequence is 15 residues long. CDR1 MNHNS and CDR2 SASEGT come from the germline V gene. V gave up 7 bases and J gave up 5 bases; unmatched junction bases: 10. The CDR3: CASTYGTSGVETQYF. CDR3 in DNA: TGTGCCAGCACCTACGGTACTAGCGGGGTGGAGACCCAGTACTTC.

The gene calls are TRBV6-7 and TRBJ2-7; TRBD1 aligns across 9 bases. Being an ORF, TRBV6-7 has a function that is uncertain. The CDR3 spans 17 residues. Germline trimming cut 5 bases from V and 2 bases from J; bases unmatched to any gene: 13. In nucleotides, the CDR3 is TGTGCCAGCAGTACGAAAACCGGGACAGGGTTCACCTACGAGCAGTACTTC. Protein product: CASSTKTGTGFTYEQYF.